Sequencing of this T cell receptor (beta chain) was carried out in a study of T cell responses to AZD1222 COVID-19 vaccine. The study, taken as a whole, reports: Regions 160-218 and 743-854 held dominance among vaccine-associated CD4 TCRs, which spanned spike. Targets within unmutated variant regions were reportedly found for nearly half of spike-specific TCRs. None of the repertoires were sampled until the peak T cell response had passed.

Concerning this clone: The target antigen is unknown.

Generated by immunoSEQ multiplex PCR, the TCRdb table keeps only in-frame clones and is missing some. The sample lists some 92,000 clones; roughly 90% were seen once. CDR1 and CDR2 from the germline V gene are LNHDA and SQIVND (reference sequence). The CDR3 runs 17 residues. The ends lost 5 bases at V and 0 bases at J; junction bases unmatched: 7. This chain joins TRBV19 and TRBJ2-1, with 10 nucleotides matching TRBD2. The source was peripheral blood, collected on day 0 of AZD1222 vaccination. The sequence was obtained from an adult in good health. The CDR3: CASSSTSGPSSYNEQFF. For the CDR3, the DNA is TGTGCCAGTAGTTCGACTAGCGGGCCGAGCTCCTACAATGAGCAGTTCTTC.